A single T cell receptor (beta chain) is shown here with its context. The assay was immunoSEQ multiplex PCR, and TCRdb's table has in-frame clones only and misses some. The sample records roughly 890,000 clones, about 92% being singletons. The germline V gene encodes CDR1 MNHNS and CDR2 SASEGT. Trimming stripped 0 bases from V and 3 bases from J, with 15 bases between. The CDR3 loop spans 16 amino acids. These data come from a study of shared clonotypes between healthy human individuals. Naive CD8 cells comprised CD45RO-negative, CCR7-positively selected cells, excluding terminally differentiated effector memory CD45RA+ cells. There were only Caucasian adults among the donors, and all lived in Nashville, Tennessee.

V and J are TRBV6-1 and TRBJ2-7; tentatively, D is TRBD1 or TRBD2 (5 bases each). The sequence was collected from a man under 40 in good health. Material for sequencing was naive CD8+ T cells sorted from blood. CDR3 residues: CASSEANFGTGYEQYF. Written as DNA, the CDR3 is TGTGCCAGCAGTGAAGCGAATTTTGGGACGGGCTACGAGCAGTACTTC.